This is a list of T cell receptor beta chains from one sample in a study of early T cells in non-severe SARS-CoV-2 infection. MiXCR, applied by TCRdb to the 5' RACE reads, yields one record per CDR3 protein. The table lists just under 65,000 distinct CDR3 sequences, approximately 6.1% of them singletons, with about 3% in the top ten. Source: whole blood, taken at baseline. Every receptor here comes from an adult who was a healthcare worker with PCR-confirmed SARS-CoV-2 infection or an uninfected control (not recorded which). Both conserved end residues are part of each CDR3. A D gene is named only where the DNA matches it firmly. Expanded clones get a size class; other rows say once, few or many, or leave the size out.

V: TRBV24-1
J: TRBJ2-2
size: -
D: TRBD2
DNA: TGTGCCACCAGTGCCAACCTCTTAGCGGGAGGGCCTTCCGACACCGGGGAGCTGTTTTTT
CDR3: CATSANLLAGGPSDTGELFF

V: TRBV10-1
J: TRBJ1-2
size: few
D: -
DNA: TGCGCCAGCAGTGAGGGTACAGCTTATGGCTACACCTTC
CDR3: CASSEGTAYGYTF

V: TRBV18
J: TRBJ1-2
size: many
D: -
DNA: TGTGCCAGCTCACCATCCGCGAACAGCAGACTATATGGCTACACCTTC
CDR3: CASSPSANSRLYGYTF

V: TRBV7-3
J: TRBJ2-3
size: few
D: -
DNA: TGTGCCAGCAGCCCCGGGGCCACCACAGATACGCAGTATTTT
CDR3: CASSPGATTDTQYF

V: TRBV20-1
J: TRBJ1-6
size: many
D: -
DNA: TGCAGCCCCCCTAGCAGTCAGGGGAGGAATTCACCCCTCCACTTT
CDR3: CSPPSSQGRNSPLHF

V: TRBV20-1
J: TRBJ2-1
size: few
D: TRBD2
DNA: TGCAGTGCTAGCCAAATGGGGCGGGAGGGCCCCCAGTTCTTC
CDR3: CSASQMGREGPQFF

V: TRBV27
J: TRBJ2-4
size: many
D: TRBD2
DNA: TGTGCCAGCAGCCGACTAGCGGGAGCTAAAAACATTCAGTACTTC
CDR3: CASSRLAGAKNIQYF

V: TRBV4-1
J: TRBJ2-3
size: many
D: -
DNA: TGCGCCAGCAGCCAAGATGGTGTCCCCCGAGATACGCAGTATTTT
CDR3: CASSQDGVPRDTQYF

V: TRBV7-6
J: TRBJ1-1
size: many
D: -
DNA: TGTGCCAGCAGCTTCCCACCTCCTAACACTGAAGCTTTCTTT
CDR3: CASSFPPPNTEAFF

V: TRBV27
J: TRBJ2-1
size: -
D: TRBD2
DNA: TGTGCCAGCACTCAATACGGGGTAGCGGGGGACCTTGACTCCTACAATGAGCAGTTCTTC
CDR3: CASTQYGVAGDLDSYNEQFF

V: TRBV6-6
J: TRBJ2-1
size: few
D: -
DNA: TGTGCCAATTCACAGGGTAATGAGCAGTTCTTC
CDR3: CANSQGNEQFF

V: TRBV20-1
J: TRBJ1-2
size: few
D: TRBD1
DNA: TGCAGTGCTAGACCCCAGGGGGCCTATGGCTACACCTTC
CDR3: CSARPQGAYGYTF

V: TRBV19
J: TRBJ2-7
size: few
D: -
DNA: TGTGCCAGTAGTTCCGAAATGGGGGAGCAGTACTTC
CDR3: CASSSEMGEQYF

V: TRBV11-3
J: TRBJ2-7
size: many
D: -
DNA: TGTGCCAGCAGCTCCTCATATGGGGCCTCCTACGAGCAGTACTTC
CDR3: CASSSSYGASYEQYF

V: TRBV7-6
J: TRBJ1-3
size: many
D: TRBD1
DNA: TGTGCCAGCAGCCGGGACAGCGTCTCTGGAAACACCATATATTTT
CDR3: CASSRDSVSGNTIYF

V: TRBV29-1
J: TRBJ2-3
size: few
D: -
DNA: TGCAGCGTTGAAGACGGGAGCCGGGCAGATACGCAGTATTTT
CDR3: CSVEDGSRADTQYF

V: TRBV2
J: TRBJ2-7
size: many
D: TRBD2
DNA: TGTGCCAGCAGTGAACCGCTAGCGGGGACCGAGCAGTACTTC
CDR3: CASSEPLAGTEQYF

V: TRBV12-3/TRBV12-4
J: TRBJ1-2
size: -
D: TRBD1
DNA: TGTGCCAGCAGACCTGACAGGGTCGGCTATGGCTACACCTTC
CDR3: CASRPDRVGYGYTF

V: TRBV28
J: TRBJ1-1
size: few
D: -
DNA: TGTGCGGTCGGGGGGCGGACTGAAGCTTTCTTT
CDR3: CAVGGRTEAFF

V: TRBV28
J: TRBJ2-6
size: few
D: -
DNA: TGTGCCAGCACCCTTGGGGGGGCAGGGGCCAACGTCCTGACTTTC
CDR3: CASTLGGAGANVLTF

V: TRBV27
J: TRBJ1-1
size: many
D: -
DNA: TGTGCCAGCAGTCCTATTGGGGGGCGCATGAACACTGAAGCTTTCTTT
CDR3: CASSPIGGRMNTEAFF

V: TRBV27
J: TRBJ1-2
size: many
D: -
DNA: TGTGCCAGCAGTTCCCACTCGGACAGAACTTACTATGGCTACACCTTC
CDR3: CASSSHSDRTYYGYTF

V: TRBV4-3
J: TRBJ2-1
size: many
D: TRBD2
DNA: TGCGCCAGCAGCCACGGCCAGGGGGTAGCGGGAGTTCGGAATGAGCAGTTCTTC
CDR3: CASSHGQGVAGVRNEQFF

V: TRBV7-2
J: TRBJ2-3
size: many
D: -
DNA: TGTGCCAGCAGCTTAGATCGGACGACGCAGTATTTT
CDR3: CASSLDRTTQYF

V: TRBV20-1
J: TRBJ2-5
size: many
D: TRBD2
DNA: TGCAGTGCTAGAGGATGGACTAGCGGGAGATTGGAGACCCAGTACTTC
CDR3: CSARGWTSGRLETQYF

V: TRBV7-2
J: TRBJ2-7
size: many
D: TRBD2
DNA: TGTGCCAGCAGCTTAGGACTAGCGGGAGTTGAGCAGTACTTC
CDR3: CASSLGLAGVEQYF

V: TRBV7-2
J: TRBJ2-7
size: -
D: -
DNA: TGTGCCAGCAGCTTATCGCACAGCAAATACGAGCAGTACTTC
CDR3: CASSLSHSKYEQYF

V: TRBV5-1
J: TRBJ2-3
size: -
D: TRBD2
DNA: TGCGCCAGCAGCGATAGCGGGACTAGCACAGATACGCAGTATTTT
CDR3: CASSDSGTSTDTQYF

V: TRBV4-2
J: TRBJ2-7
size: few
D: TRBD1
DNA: TGTGCCAGCAGCCACCCTTACCGGGACAGGGATATAGAGCAGTACTTC
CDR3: CASSHPYRDRDIEQYF

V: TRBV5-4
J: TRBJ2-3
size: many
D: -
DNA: TGTGCCAGCAGCACGGCGACCAGAACAGATACGCAGTATTTT
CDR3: CASSTATRTDTQYF

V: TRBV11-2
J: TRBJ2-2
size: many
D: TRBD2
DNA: TGTGCCAGCAGCCCCCTAGGACTAGCAGCGAACACCGGGGAGCTGTTTTTT
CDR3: CASSPLGLAANTGELFF

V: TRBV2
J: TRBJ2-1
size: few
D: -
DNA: TGTGCCAGCTCGGCAGACAGAGCCAATGAGCAGTTCTTC
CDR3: CASSADRANEQFF

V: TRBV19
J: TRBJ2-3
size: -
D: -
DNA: TGTGCCAGTAGTTTCAGCGGAGGGAGGCCAGATACGCAGTATTTT
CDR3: CASSFSGGRPDTQYF

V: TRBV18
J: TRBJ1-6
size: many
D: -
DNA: TGTGCCAGCTCACTGGACAGACGGAATTCACCCCTCCACTTT
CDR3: CASSLDRRNSPLHF

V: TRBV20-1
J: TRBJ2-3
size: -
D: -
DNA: TGCAGTGCTACACGGTTGGGGGATACGCAGTATTTT
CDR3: CSATRLGDTQYF

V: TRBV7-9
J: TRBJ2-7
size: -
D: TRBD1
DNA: TGTGCCAGCACCCCCGGGACAGGGCCCCACGAGCAGTACTTC
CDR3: CASTPGTGPHEQYF

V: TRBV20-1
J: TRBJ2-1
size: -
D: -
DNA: TGCAGTGCTAGCACGGGAGCCTACAATGAGCAGTTCTTC
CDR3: CSASTGAYNEQFF

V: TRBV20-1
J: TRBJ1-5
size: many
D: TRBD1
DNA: TGCAGTGCTGGACAGGGATCGGATCAGCCCCAGCATTTT
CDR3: CSAGQGSDQPQHF

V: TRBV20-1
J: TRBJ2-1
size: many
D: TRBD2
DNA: TGCAGTGCTCTAGGACTAGCGGGAGGGGTAGGGTTCTTC
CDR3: CSALGLAGGVGFF

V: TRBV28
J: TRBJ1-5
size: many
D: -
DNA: TGTGCCAGCAAGAAGGGTACTAGCAATCAGCCCCAGCATTTT
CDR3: CASKKGTSNQPQHF

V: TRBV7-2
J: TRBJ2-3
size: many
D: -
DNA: TGTGCCAGCAGCTTATCGTCGGGAGATGGTACAGATACGCAGTATTTT
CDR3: CASSLSSGDGTDTQYF

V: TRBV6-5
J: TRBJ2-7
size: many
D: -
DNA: TGTGCCAGCAGTTACCGGTGGAGGGGGGGCCTAGGCGAGCAGTACTTC
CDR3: CASSYRWRGGLGEQYF

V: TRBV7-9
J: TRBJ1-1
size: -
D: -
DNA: TGTGCCGCTGGGGATGGGGTGAACACTGAAGCTTTCTTT
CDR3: CAAGDGVNTEAFF